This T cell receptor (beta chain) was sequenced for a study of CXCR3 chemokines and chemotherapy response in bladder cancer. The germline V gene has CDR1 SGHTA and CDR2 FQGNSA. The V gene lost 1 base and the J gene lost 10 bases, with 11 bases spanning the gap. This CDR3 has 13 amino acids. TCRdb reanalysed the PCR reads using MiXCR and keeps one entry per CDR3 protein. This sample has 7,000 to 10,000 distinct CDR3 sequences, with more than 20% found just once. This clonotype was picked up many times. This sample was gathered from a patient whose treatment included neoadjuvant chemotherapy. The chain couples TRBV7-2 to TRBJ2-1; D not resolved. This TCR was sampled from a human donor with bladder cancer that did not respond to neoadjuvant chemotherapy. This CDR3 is CASSLDVAREQFF. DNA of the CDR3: TGTGCCAGCAGCTTAGATGTAGCCCGGGAGCAGTTCTTC.